This is a list of T cell receptor beta chains from one sample in a study of low-dose radiotherapy and immunotherapy resistance in tumors. TCRdb itself ran the reads through MiXCR, one entry per CDR3 protein. The top ten hold around 10% of the sample, which has tens of thousands of distinct CDR3 sequences, around a quarter seen once. The input for sequencing was PBMCs, taken after low-dose radiotherapy plus immunotherapy. The receptors derive from a male donor with prostate cancer. Each CDR3 is given with its conserved first and last residue. Each record gives: J gene, clone size, V gene, D gene, CDR3 DNA, CDR3 protein. D genes are given only for firm matches. Not all rows give a size; the values are once, few, many and, for expanded clones, a class.

>TRBJ2-3|many|TRBV3-1|TRBD2
TGTGCCAGCAGCCAAGGGACTAGCGGGCAGTATTTT
CASSQGTSGQYF
>TRBJ2-3|many|TRBV7-2|TRBD2
TGTGCCAGCAGCTTAGGCTTGCGGGGGGCCTACACAGATACGCAGTATTTT
CASSLGLRGAYTDTQYF
>TRBJ2-7|many|TRBV6-2/TRBV6-3|-
TGTGCCAGCAGTTCTATAAAGGGATCCTCCTACGAGCAGTACTTC
CASSSIKGSSYEQYF
>TRBJ1-1|many|TRBV5-1|-
TGCGCCAGCAGCCTGGACAGCCAGTCTAACACTGAAGCTTTCTTT
CASSLDSQSNTEAFF
>TRBJ2-5|-|TRBV18|-
TGTGCCAGCTCACCAAGTGAGGAGACCCAGTACTTC
CASSPSEETQYF
>TRBJ2-3|-|TRBV12-3/TRBV12-4|TRBD1
TGTGCCAGCAGAAATACGGGACAGAGCACAGATACGCAGTATTTT
CASRNTGQSTDTQYF
>TRBJ1-2|once|TRBV5-1|-
TGCGCCAGCAGCGACAGCCAGGAGGGGGGCTACACCTTC
CASSDSQEGGYTF
>TRBJ2-7|many|TRBV7-6|TRBD2
TGTGCCAGCACGGCTTCAGCGGGGGCTACCTACGAGCAGTACTTC
CASTASAGATYEQYF
>TRBJ2-7|many|TRBV7-9|-
TGTGCCAGCAGCTTAGGCTTGAGGGGGGGCGACGAGCAGTACTTC
CASSLGLRGGDEQYF
>TRBJ2-1|-|TRBV28|TRBD2
TGTGCCAGCAGTATTAACCCGGGACTAGCGGGATACAGTGAGCAGTTCTTC
CASSINPGLAGYSEQFF
>TRBJ2-7|many|TRBV28|TRBD2
TGTGCCAGCAGTGGGACTAGCGGGAGACTCTACGAGCAGTACTTC
CASSGTSGRLYEQYF
>TRBJ2-4|many|TRBV20-1|TRBD1
TGCAGTGCTGGGACGACAGGGACCAAAAACATTCAGTACTTC
CSAGTTGTKNIQYF
>TRBJ1-6|few|TRBV2|-
TGTGCCAGCAGTGCAGGGAGCTCCTATAATTCACCCCTCCACTTT
CASSAGSSYNSPLHF
>TRBJ1-1|many|TRBV12-3/TRBV12-4|-
TGTGCCAGCAACCGGGGCGAGAATGAAGCTTTCTTT
CASNRGENEAFF
>TRBJ2-1|many|TRBV6-2/TRBV6-3|TRBD2
TGTGCCAGCAGTTACTCGACCCCGTTAACTAGCGGGAGGGCCGGTGAGCAGTTCTTC
CASSYSTPLTSGRAGEQFF
>TRBJ1-1|many|TRBV19|-
TGTGCCAGTAGTATAGGCCAGCCGCACACTGAAGCTTTCTTT
CASSIGQPHTEAFF
>TRBJ2-5|-|TRBV2|TRBD1
TGTGCCAGCAGTCTTGGGACAGTCCAAGAGACCCAGTACTTC
CASSLGTVQETQYF
>TRBJ1-2|many|TRBV6-5|-
TGTGCCAGCAGTTACCTAAAGGGGACGAGGAGTAACTATGGCTACACCTTC
CASSYLKGTRSNYGYTF
>TRBJ1-2|-|TRBV5-1|-
TGCGCCAGCAGCTTGGGGCAGGGTTTCGGCTACACCTTC
CASSLGQGFGYTF
>TRBJ1-4|many|TRBV5-1|-
TGCGCCAGCAGCTACCAAGCCAGGACAGCAACTAATGAAAAACTGTTTTTT
CASSYQARTATNEKLFF
>TRBJ2-2|few|TRBV18|-
TGTGCCAGCACCGAGACCGGGGAGCTGTTTTTT
CASTETGELFF
>TRBJ2-7|many|TRBV6-1|TRBD2
TGTGCCAGCAGTGAAGCGCAACGGGAGGTCCTCTACGAGCAGTACTTC
CASSEAQREVLYEQYF
>TRBJ2-7|-|TRBV28|-
TGTGCCAGCAGTTTGTCTAGGCCCCCCTACGAGCAGTACTTC
CASSLSRPPYEQYF
>TRBJ2-1|many|TRBV12-3/TRBV12-4|-
TGTGCCAGCAGTCGAGGGTCTGGCGTCTACAATGAGCAGTTCTTC
CASSRGSGVYNEQFF
>TRBJ2-5|-|TRBV6-8|-
TGTGCCAGCAGTCAGTCAGACCAAGAGACCCAGTACTTC
CASSQSDQETQYF
>TRBJ2-1|many|TRBV5-1|TRBD2
TGCGCCAGCAGCTCGGGGGGACTAGCGGGAGGGCCGGGGCAGTTCTTC
CASSSGGLAGGPGQFF
>TRBJ2-2|many|TRBV3-1|TRBD2
TGTGCCAGCAGCCAAGAGGGACTACGCACCGGGGAGCTGTTTTTT
CASSQEGLRTGELFF
>TRBJ1-1|-|TRBV29-1|TRBD1
TGCAGCGTGGTGGTGACAGGGGACACTGAAGCTTTCTTT
CSVVVTGDTEAFF
>TRBJ1-5|many|TRBV14|-
TGTGCCAGCAGCCACCCGGTGGTGGGCCGGAATCAGCCCCAGCATTTT
CASSHPVVGRNQPQHF
>TRBJ2-1|few|TRBV6-1|TRBD1
TGTGCCAGCAGTTCTAGGGGGCGCGGCAATGAGCAGTTCTTC
CASSSRGRGNEQFF
>TRBJ2-7|many|TRBV6-2/TRBV6-3|TRBD1
TGTGCCAGCAGATTAAACAGGGGGCACAACTACGAGCAGTACTTC
CASRLNRGHNYEQYF
>TRBJ2-3|many|TRBV11-2|TRBD1
TGTGCCAGCAGCTCTCAGGGGGCGAGTACGCAGTATTTT
CASSSQGASTQYF
>TRBJ2-2|-|TRBV19|-
TGTGCCAGTACGAGGCAGTCGAACACCGGGGAGCTGTTTTTT
CASTRQSNTGELFF
>TRBJ2-5|-|TRBV15|-
TGTGCCACCAGCAGCCAAGATAATGGGCCCCAGTACTTC
CATSSQDNGPQYF
>TRBJ2-2|-|TRBV6-6|TRBD1
TGTGCCAGCAGGGACTCGGGACAGGGGGCTTCCGGGGAGCTGTTTTTT
CASRDSGQGASGELFF
>TRBJ2-3|-|TRBV6-1|-
TGTGCCAGCAGTTACGCTAGCACAGATACGCAGTATTTT
CASSYASTDTQYF
>TRBJ1-5|once|TRBV18|-
TGTGCCAGCTCGCTCGGGGCAGATCAGCCCCAGCATTTT
CASSLGADQPQHF
>TRBJ1-4|many|TRBV7-9|-
TGTGCCAGCTGCTTTGTTTCTGGTTCGGCCACAGTAGGGGAAAAACTGTTTTTT
CASCFVSGSATVGEKLFF
>TRBJ2-5|-|TRBV7-9|TRBD2
TGTGCCAGCAGACCGAATAGCGGGACCCAAGAGACCCAGTACTTC
CASRPNSGTQETQYF
>TRBJ2-5|many|TRBV6-5|-
TGTGCCAGCAGTCTAGGGACAGCGGGAGAGACCCAGTACTTC
CASSLGTAGETQYF
>TRBJ2-4|-|TRBV12-3/TRBV12-4|-
TGTGCCAGCAGTTTCGTAGTGAAAAACATTCAGTACTTC
CASSFVVKNIQYF